The text below deals with one T cell receptor (beta chain). 60 Vbeta and 13 Jbeta primers were used in PCR. Sequencing used immunoSEQ multiplex PCR; TCRdb keeps in-frame clones, though not all of them. The sample carries about 130,000 clones, about 75% recorded once. The record originates from a study of cytomegalovirus exposure and HLA in healthy donors. V was shortened by 6 bases and J by 1 base, with 9 bases between the two germline ends. Germline V lookup: CDR1 SNHLY, CDR2 FYNNEI. CDR3 length: 14 residues. This receptor was obtained from a middle-aged woman in good health and CMV-seronegative. Specimen: PBMCs. The genes are TRBV2 and TRBJ2-2; D gene unclear. The CDR3 is CASSLNLNTGELFF. Written as DNA, the CDR3 is TGTGCCAGCAGCCTTAATTTGAACACCGGGGAGCTGTTTTTT.